This T cell receptor (beta chain) stems from a study of PD-1 blockade in classical Hodgkin lymphoma (dated by TCRdb to 2018 to 2021). Regarding the study in general: Nivolumab dosing was 3 mg/kg intravenously every 2 weeks, continuing until either disease progression or unacceptable toxicity. The study used TCR beta sequencing and CyTOF to define a peripheral blood immune signature of response to PD-1 blockade in classical Hodgkin lymphoma. The paper as a whole reports these results and caveats: Baseline TCR diversity was reported to be lower in newly diagnosed patients than in healthy donors, and even lower in relapsed/refractory patients. Lower diversity was observed in patients in whom nivolumab was started less than 1 year after ASCT, and these patients were excluded from later analyses so that confounding by immune reconstitution would be avoided. A significant rise by C4D1 was seen in CD4+ but not CD8+ TCR diversity (p=0.0027 vs p=0.16), with the rise being most apparent in complete responders (p=0.02). Baseline diversity similar to that of newly diagnosed patients was observed in trial patients achieving complete response, whereas significantly lower diversity was observed in partial responders and progressors. The study was limited to a single clinical trial cohort, and causes of repertoire differences, possibly disease activity or prior therapy, remained undefined.

Explained via the paper, the time point label denotes: cycle 2 day 1 (C2D1) of nivolumab. Every trial patient had relapsed after autologous stem cell transplantation, and cohorts A, B and C differed in prior brentuximab vedotin exposure. The trial cohort was composed of about 60 patients with relapsed/refractory classical Hodgkin lymphoma, for whom complete response, partial response or progressive disease was recorded as best overall response. Single-agent nivolumab was administered to trial patients in the multi-cohort phase II CheckMate 205 trial. An independent review committee assessed best overall response by applying the 2007 International Working Group response criteria. Trial PBMCs were collected immediately before nivolumab initiation (C1D1) and during therapy at cycle 2 day 1 and cycle 4 day 1. Peripheral blood was collected in 8 mL Vacutainer Cell Preparation Tubes, from which PBMCs were isolated by centrifugation and then cryopreserved.

With regard to this clone: Its binding antigen is unknown. No base-level quality is on record; no much larger clone is a single base apart.

Genomic DNA was isolated using the Qiagen DNeasy kit from unsorted PBMCs as well as from negatively selected CD4+ and CD8+ fractions. TCR beta CDR3 regions were subjected to amplification by immunoSEQ multiplex PCR with primers that anneal to V and J segments. A synthetic immune receptor repertoire was used to minimize amplification bias, and remaining bias was computationally removed after sequencing. As for the authors' bioinformatics: Repertoire diversity was quantified as the Shannon entropy index using custom Python scripts. Unsorted, CD4+ and CD8+ repertoires were analyzed separately, except in combined analyses where CD4+ and CD8+ sequences were merged in silico. Clonal expansion was defined as a frequency increase of at least 2-fold after treatment compared with C1D1, and clones undetected at baseline were assigned a pseudocount of 0.5. Clones with 0 or 1 copy at C1D1 were classified as singleton clones, and clones with 2 or more copies were classified as non-singleton clones. By matching protein sequences in sorted samples from the same patient, clones expanded in unsorted samples were annotated as CD4+, CD8+ or unknown. Wilcoxon tests on paired samples were used to test changes in diversity from C1D1 to C4D1. Held by TCRdb, this immuneACCESS table contains in-frame sequences only and omits some clones. Under half of the omission traces to an unresolved V gene where checked; the cause of the rest is unknown. Clone size and V and J calls were adopted from that table, with D and trimming inferred from the DNA. The sample table records about 28,000 clones; around four fifths of these occur just once. Around 23% of the sample lies in the top ten.

The germline V gene supplies CDR1 LGHNA and CDR2 YNFKEQ. The CDR3 numbers 15 residues from cysteine through phenylalanine. The kept DNA is CDR3 alone, 45 bases in frame from the first base. V was cut back by 0 bases and J by 3 bases, leaving a gap of 11 bases between them. The chain employs TRBV4-2 and TRBJ1-1; no confident D gene assignment can be made. This clonotype was sampled from a human donor with classical Hodgkin lymphoma. The sample here was peripheral blood mononuclear cells (PBMCs), taken before the second cycle of nivolumab. The nucleotide sequence reads TGTGCCAGCAGCCAAGATGGTTGGCAAGACACTGAAGCTTTCTTT. It specifies CASSQDGWQDTEAFF.